The 5 T cell receptor beta chains below were found in one sample sequenced in a study of T cell changes during pregnancy in multiple sclerosis (dated by TCRdb to the late 2010s). Preparation of the library involved the immunoSEQ multiplex PCR assay. Sourced from immuneACCESS, this table was stored by TCRdb with only in-frame sequences that have V and J called. A share of the clones is absent; for the studies checked, an unresolved V gene accounts for under half, and the remainder has no known explanation. In this sample the table shows about 36,000 clones, around 93% of which occur a single time. In total, the top ten clones hold about 0.4% of the sample. The starting material was CD4+ T cells from peripheral blood mononuclear cells, obtained in the first trimester of pregnancy. Receptors were obtained from a female donor with multiple sclerosis, enrolled in a pregnancy study.

V usage is TRBV19 and J usage is TRBJ2-1; TRBD2 aligns across 9 bases. V was pared by 2 bases and J by 7 bases, with 6 bases of the junction left unmatched. The CDR3 extends over 15 amino acids. Germline V CDR1 and CDR2: LNHDA, SQIVND (reference sequence). The CDR3 DNA is TGTGCCAGTAGTATATTGGCGGGGGGGCCTAATGAGCAGTTCTTC. This encodes CASSILAGGPNEQFF.

Worth noting for this clone: Other DNA sequences from this sample encode an identical CDR3 as well. This chain links TRBV9 with TRBJ2-7; tentative D call: TRBD1 (7 bases). CDR3 length equals 14 residues. In germline, CDR1 is SGDLS, CDR2 YYNGEE. The germline V and J ends were trimmed by 0 bases and 6 bases, with 13 bases remaining between them. The CDR3 sequence is CASSVAYRGGEQYF. The CDR3 region has the DNA TGTGCCAGCAGCGTAGCTTACAGGGGAGGCGAGCAGTACTTC. The full variable domain, completed using reference TRBV9 and TRBJ2-7, is DSGVTQTPKHLITATGQRVTLRCSPRSGDLSVYWYQQSLDQGLQFLIQYYNGEERAKGNILERFSAQQFPDLHSELNLSSLELGDSALYFCASSVAYRGGEQYFGPGTRLTVT.

The chain employs TRBV6-1 and TRBJ1-1; a weak D match, TRBD1 (5 bases). In germline, CDR1 is MNHNS, CDR2 SASEGT. Trimming left V 4 bases short and J 1 base short, with 13 bases between. This CDR3 is 15 amino acids long. The CDR3 here is CASSGWGGPNTEAFF. CDR3 in DNA: TGTGCCAGCAGTGGTTGGGGCGGCCCGAACACTGAAGCTTTCTTT.

The V gene is TRBV23-1, the J gene TRBJ1-1, with a tentative D call TRBD1 (6 bases). TRBV23-1 is sorted into the ORF group, with uncertain function. Trimming removed 11 bases at V and 8 bases at J, with 36 bases between. The CDR3 spans 18 residues. CDR3 residues: CAPLLFPGAEQGSTEAFF. CDR3 in DNA: TGCGCCCCCCTCCTGTTCCCAGGGGCGGAACAGGGATCCACCGAAGCTTTCTTT.

The chain is built from TRBV6-5 and TRBJ2-5, with a possible D match to TRBD2 (5 bases). Germline V gene sequence: CDR1 MNHEY, CDR2 SVGAGI. CDR3 length: 14 residues. V was pared by 6 bases and J by 5 bases, with 16 bases between. The CDR3 bases are TGTGCCAGCAGCCGAGGGCCTCGATGGGAGACCCAGTACTTC. Translation gives CASSRGPRWETQYF.